The source of this T cell receptor (beta chain) is a study of cytomegalovirus exposure and HLA in healthy donors (TCRdb year 2017). Looking at the study overall: According to an earlier analysis of 550 to 700 of the donors, some 170 million T cells yielded roughly 110 million unique TCR beta sequences and 276 Gb of sequence data. In a later genetic analysis, genome-wide SNP genotypes for about 55% of the roughly 700 donors were used, and that subset was treated as a discovery cohort. HLA typing included class I and class II loci at four-digit resolution. The study aimed to test whether cataloging public T cell receptors could reveal signatures of past pathogen exposure. The number of typed donors differed by locus: 629-630 for A, B, C, DRB1 and DQB1; 522 for DQA1; 606 for DPA1; and around 490 for DPB1. Besides the first cohort of approximately 710 subjects, a separate validation cohort made up of 95 to 150 different subjects was used. Because of strong linkage in the cohort, roughly five DR-DQ haplotypes were treated as single units for association and clustering. Across about 370 genotyped donors of the cohort, an average of about 240,000 unique TCR beta nucleotide sequences per donor were sequenced, and 15% to 20% of those sequences were non-productive. In a later analysis, previously published TCR beta repertoires from 600 to 850 donors were re-analyzed and high-resolution HLA genotyping was added so that TCR occurrence patterns could be studied. An early release that covered 640 HLA-typed donors contained approximately 300 gigabases of sequencing data and 80 million or so unique TCR sequences. Of the roughly 410 genotyped donors, 65% to 90% were placed in the genetic ancestry cluster associated with self-reported Caucasian donors. Alongside the repertoire data, information on donor age, sex, ethnicity and CMV serostatus was compiled. High-throughput TCR immunosequencing, statistical association of individual TCRs with disease status, and machine learning were combined to predict cytomegalovirus infection status. Rather than using new phenotypic data, the later analysis identified candidate immune exposures from TCR beta sequences and from how often those sequences occurred across donors. The T cell repertoires of roughly 660 subjects were profiled by immunosequencing and related to cytomegalovirus serostatus. An earlier analysis of 500 to 650 of the donors applied high-throughput TCR beta sequencing to assess whether each TCR beta V gene segment acted as functional or pseudogenic. Every discovery cohort repertoire had been produced on one sequencing platform.

From cysteine to phenylalanine, the CDR3 is 14 amino acids long. Only the CDR3 DNA stays, 42 bases, in frame from base 1. V drops 6 bases and J drops 5 bases, leaving 16 bases in between. The germline V gene gives CDR1 as SNHLY and CDR2 as FYNNEI. With regard to this clone: Which antigen it targets is not known. No clone much larger than this one lies a single base away; base qualities are absent.

Beyond this particular receptor, the publication reports: Several of the top co-occurrence clusters appeared to be linked to parvovirus B19, influenza, CMV and Epstein-Barr virus, according to a later analysis. The study gave a list of 150 to 200 TCR beta chains associated with cytomegalovirus. In a later analysis, the rate of TCR association differed among HLA loci, with DRB1 alleles having the most associated TCRs and HLA-C alleles having the fewest. In both the original and validation cohorts, the classifier was reported to diagnose cytomegalovirus status with high specificity and sensitivity. In a later genetic analysis, fewer N-insertions in productive TCRs were reported among donors in an Asian-associated ancestry cluster than the 666-donor mean. A further reported finding was that TCR beta sequences accurately predicted the HLA-A and HLA-B alleles for most subjects in the first cohort. Specific HLA alleles were associated with more than 15,000 TCR beta sequences at a false discovery rate of 0.05 in a later analysis. Presence/absence analyses assumed roughly uniform sequencing depth across donors, an assumption that may not hold. According to the authors, the approach could potentially be generalized to other disease states and immunological phenotypes. A later analysis found that HLA-associated TCR beta chains were more clonally expanded and had lower generation probabilities than equally common non-associated chains. In vitro tests confirmed that a few of the cytomegalovirus-associated TCR beta chains recognize cytomegalovirus antigens. A cluster of highly shared sequence variants was judged likely to represent a technical artifact of the sequencing pipeline. When HLA alleles, especially DR and DQ, strongly co-occurred, attributing TCR associations to individual alleles was difficult. The 87-base-pair reads could not distinguish some IMGT-functional V segments, including TRBV6-2 and TRBV6-3, so those segments were excluded. Immune exposure information for the cohort was limited to CMV serostatus. Most TCR sequences were observed very rarely across donors, whereas some public TCRs were present in many individuals. Because HLA typing was unavailable for some donors at each locus, only the typed subset was used in association tests. An earlier analysis of several hundred of the donors showed that most TCR beta V segments appeared in productive rearrangements either about 87% or about 30% of the time, which broadly matched IMGT annotations. V-gene and J-gene trimming of TCR beta chains was associated with a missense DCLRE1C variant in a later genetic analysis, and the association was replicated in an independent cohort. Linkage disequilibrium might explain the correlated functional status among segregating V segments, but an unknown experimental factor could not be excluded. The cohort was sequenced for TCR beta chains only, and without alpha or paired-chain data the features that could be detected were limited. According to a later analysis, most CMV-associated TCR beta chains appeared to be HLA-restricted, and the HLA associations seemed to be driven largely by CMV exposure. The earlier analysis of nearly 600 of the donors excluded over 15 rarely observed V segments, including chromosome 9 orphons, because counts were too low.

Receptor libraries were prepared by the immunoSEQ multiplex PCR assay. The multiplex PCR relied on a mix of 60 forward primers for TCR Vbeta segments and 13 reverse primers for TCR Jbeta segments. The CDR3 region of rearranged TCR beta genes was amplified from genomic DNA by a multiplex PCR assay. Amplified TCR beta libraries were sequenced as 87-base-pair reads on the Illumina HiSeq System. On the authors' methods: A later analysis counted about 82 million unique TCR beta chains across the 550 to 750 repertoires, and roughly 11 million of these chains were shared by at least two donors. To remove PCR and sequencing errors, raw reads were error-corrected and collapsed into unique sequences using a nearest-neighbor algorithm that merged closely related sequences. Alignment of CDR3 sequences to IMGT reference sequences was used to assign V, D and J gene segments. For a sequence to be retained, a match of at least six nucleotides was required to both a V gene segment and a J gene segment. Rearrangements were called productive when the CDR3 lacked stop codons and stayed in frame with V and J; all others were non-productive. Following IMGT convention, CDR3 was defined as the stretch from the second conserved V-encoded cysteine to the conserved J-encoded phenylalanine. Sequences without an unambiguous match to a single V gene segment were excluded from the earlier analysis of 450 to 750 of the donors. An earlier analysis of several hundred of the donors called V segments functional above 56.7% productive rearrangements and segregating when the between-donor standard deviation exceeded 5%. A statistical classification framework was built for diagnosing cytomegalovirus status from the catalog of TCR beta chain sequences. In a later analysis, V and J genes were assigned by comparing TCR nucleotide sequences against IMGT/GENE-DB human TR gene sequences. In a later analysis, CDR3 sequences and most-parsimonious VDJ recombination scenarios were assigned using the TCRdist pipeline. In a later analysis, each TCR beta chain was defined by its CDR3 amino acid sequence together with its V-gene family, and reads without a unique V-gene family were excluded. As a way to deal with suspected cross-contamination and a sequencing artifact, a later analysis dropped approximately 570 nucleotide sequences that were highly shared and had low generation probability. In a later analysis, a clonal expansion index was calculated for each public chain from normalized within-repertoire ranks of inferred template counts. Generation probabilities in a later analysis came from a VDJ recombination model fitted to out-of-frame rearrangements, and those results were checked against IGoR. Hypergeometric tests were used in a later analysis to score TCR-TCR, TCR-HLA and TCR-CMV co-occurrence, with a repertoire-size bias correction applied to the TCR pairs. To estimate false discovery rates, a later analysis permuted the HLA or CMV assignments 20 times. A later analysis grouped co-occurring TCRs with DBSCAN, adding TCRdist sequence similarity when clustering within HLA-allele-positive subsets. Repertoires with fewer than 30,000 or more than 120,000 public chains, plus five repertoires with anomalous nucleotide sharing, were excluded from co-occurrence clustering. TCRdb mirrors the immuneACCESS table, restricted to in-frame sequences. Some clones are absent from its copies; in checked studies, under half trace to an unresolved V gene, and the reason for the others is unknown. V, J and clone size derive from that table, while D and trimming were established from the DNA sequence. The sample table records around 100,000 clones; approximately 70% of these occur just once. Of the sample, approximately 9.4% falls within the top ten clones.

The cohort consisted of hundreds of healthy bone marrow donors. Cohort members were all nominally healthy when sampled, although unrecorded immune exposures were likely present. The donor was CMV seropositive and was included in the group of 290 or so seropositive cohort members. Each donor provided a peripheral blood sample, and peripheral blood mononuclear cells were used for TCR beta sequencing. The Qiagen DNeasy Blood Extraction Kit was used to extract genomic DNA from the blood cell samples. The receptor's source is a man between 25 and 39 years old in good health and CMV-seropositive. The source material was PBMCs. This chain joins TRBV2 to TRBJ1-2; tentative D gene TRBD1, with 5 bases matching. The sequence in DNA is TGTGCCAGCAGCGCTTTTGGGGCGCGGTATGGCTACACCTTC. Its protein product is CASSAFGARYGYTF. The variable domain in full, with residues beyond the CDR3 obtained from the reference TRBV2 and TRBJ1-2 genes, is EPEVTQTPSHQVTQMGQEVILRCVPISNHLYFYWYRQILGQKVEFLVSFYNNEISEKSEIFDDQFSVERPDGSNFTLKIRSTKLEDSAMYFCASSAFGARYGYTFGSGTRLTVV.